What follows are 20 T cell receptor beta chains derived from one specimen sequenced in a study of blood T cell repertoires in COVID-19. TCRdb keeps only in-frame clones here, not all; method: immunoSEQ multiplex PCR. The table has about 60,000 clones, around 85% seen once. The sample was peripheral blood. These receptor sequences come from a middle-aged man with acute or convalescent COVID-19.

The genes are TRBV4-1 and TRBJ1-1, with D hard to call. V lost 1 base to trimming and J lost 0 bases, with 9 bases between them. The CDR3 spans 15 residues. CDR1 MGHRA and CDR2 YSYEKL come from the germline V gene. CDR3 in amino acids: CASSQGKGVNTEAFF. CDR3 DNA: TGCGCCAGCAGCCAAGGGAAGGGAGTGAACACTGAAGCTTTCTTT.

This chain links TRBV5-4 with TRBJ2-3; 15 bases align to TRBD2. The V and J ends lost 4 bases and 2 bases, in that order; junction bases with no gene match: 8. This CDR3 region has 18 residues. Germline CDR1 reads SGHNT; CDR2 reads YYREEE (reference sequence). The CDR3 DNA sequence: TGTGCCAGCAGCCTCGGACTAGCGGGGGGGGCATACACAGATACGCAGTATTTT. Translated, it gives CASSLGLAGGAYTDTQYF.

The genes are TRBV4-1 and TRBJ1-2; D not certain. Germline assignment: CDR1 MGHRA and CDR2 YSYEKL. The CDR3 covers 16 residues. V gave up 0 bases and J gave up 0 bases, with 11 bases separating them. CDR3 DNA sequence: TGCGCCAGCAGCCAAGAGTTCGAGGTTCCTAACTATGGCTACACCTTC. It codes for CASSQEFEVPNYGYTF.

This clone was seen just once. The rearrangement joins TRBV5-1 to TRBJ1-1; D not resolved. The V end was cut by 2 bases, the J end by 2 bases, with 7 bases between. Germline CDR1 and CDR2: SGHRS and YFSETQ. The CDR3 runs 13 residues. As DNA, the CDR3 is TGCGCCAGCAGCTTTTCCCTAAACACTGAAGCTTTCTTT. As protein: CASSFSLNTEAFF.

This clone was detected only a few times. V is TRBV24-1 and J is TRBJ1-1; D call uncertain. The CDR3 extends over 13 amino acids. V was pared by 9 bases and J by 1 base, with 11 bases between. Germline lookup yields CDR1 KGHDR and CDR2 SFDVKD. In DNA, the CDR3 is TGTGCCACCCGCAGATCTTGGAACACTGAAGCTTTCTTT. It codes for CATRRSWNTEAFF.

The table lists this clone with a few counts. The gene calls are TRBV19 and TRBJ1-1; TRBD1 is a possible D gene (6 bases). CDR1 LNHDA and CDR2 SQIVND come from the germline V gene (reference sequence). Deletions cut 5 bases from V and 1 base from J, with 14 bases between. This CDR3 spans 15 amino acids. CDR3 amino acids: CASSSRGVGNTEAFF. As DNA, the CDR3 is TGTGCCAGTAGTTCCAGGGGAGTTGGGAACACTGAAGCTTTCTTT.

This chain uses TRBV29-1 with TRBJ1-1; TRBD1 aligns across 10 bases. V lost 6 bases, J lost 5 bases, and 6 bases stayed unmatched. Germline V gene sequence: CDR1 SQVTM, CDR2 ANQGSEA. The CDR3 length is 13 residues. The CDR3 DNA reads as TGCAGCGTCCACGTGGGACAGGGGACTGAAGCTTTCTTT. It translates to CSVHVGQGTEAFF. Drawing the rest from reference TRBV29-1 and TRBJ1-1, the complete variable domain is SAVISQKPSRDICQRGTSLTIQCQVDSQVTMMFWYRQQPGQSLTLIATANQGSEATYESGFVIDKFPISRPNLTFSTLTVSNMSPEDSSIYLCSVHVGQGTEAFFGQGTRLTVV.

The chain combines TRBV25-1 with TRBJ2-2, with 7 bases matching TRBD1. The V segment lost 10 bases and the J segment 4 bases; nucleotides outside the gene matches: 9. In germline, CDR1 is MGHDK, CDR2 SYGVNS. The CDR3 extends over 14 amino acids. The CDR3 DNA reads TGTGCCATTCAATCCGGGACAGCCACCGGGGAGCTGTTTTTT. This codes for CAIQSGTATGELFF.

J is TRBJ1-1 and V is TRBV11-3; tentatively, D is TRBD1 (5 bases). CDR3 size: 15 residues. Trimming took off 5 bases at V and 4 bases at J, with 17 bases between the two ends. CDR1 SGHNT and CDR2 YENEEA come from the germline V gene. The CDR3 loop reads CASSPAPGGRTEAFF. CDR3 sequence (DNA): TGTGCCAGCAGCCCCGCGCCCGGGGGTCGCACTGAAGCTTTCTTT.

This chain joins TRBV19 and TRBJ2-1; tentative D call: TRBD1 (6 bases). Per germline, CDR1 LNHDA and CDR2 SQIVND (reference sequence). V was pared by 4 bases and J by 0 bases, with 10 bases between. This CDR3 has 15 amino acids. In DNA, the CDR3 is TGTGCCAGTAGTAAGGGGGACCTCTCCTACAATGAGCAGTTCTTC. It translates to CASSKGDLSYNEQFF.

This chain links TRBV6-5 with TRBJ2-7; 8 bases fit TRBD1. CDR1 and CDR2 from the germline V gene are MNHEY and SVGAGI. The CDR3 is made up of 13 amino acids. J was trimmed by 6 bases and V by 6 bases; bases with no gene match: 7. In DNA, the CDR3 is TGTGCCAGCAGAAGAGGACAGGGTAGCGAGCAGTACTTC. It codes for CASRRGQGSEQYF.

This chain links TRBV2 with TRBJ2-1; TRBD1 matches at 7 bases. Germline CDR1 and CDR2: SNHLY and FYNNEI. V gave up 0 bases and J gave up 3 bases; unmatched junction bases: 2. The CDR3 loop spans 15 amino acids. The CDR3 here is CASSEATGDYNEQFF. CDR3 nucleotide sequence: TGTGCCAGCAGTGAAGCAACAGGGGACTACAATGAGCAGTTCTTC.

This chain joins TRBV11-3 and TRBJ2-2; 16 bases match TRBD2. This CDR3 contains 17 residues. Germline V gene data show CDR1 as SGHNT and CDR2 as YENEEA. V lost 5 bases, J lost 6 bases, and 6 bases stayed unmatched. CDR3 region: CASSPGLAGGLAGELFF. CDR3 bases: TGTGCCAGCAGCCCGGGACTAGCGGGGGGGCTTGCCGGGGAGCTGTTTTTT.

The chain recombines TRBV24-1 with TRBJ2-1; tentative D call: TRBD2 (7 bases). Germline assignment: CDR1 KGHDR and CDR2 SFDVKD. The CDR3 has 17 amino acids. V was shortened by 4 bases and J by 9 bases, with 24 bases between the two germline ends. The CDR3 loop is CATSEGGGSSRVGEQFF. CDR3 in DNA: TGTGCCACCAGTGAGGGAGGGGGTAGCTCAAGGGTCGGTGAGCAGTTCTTC.

The chain combines TRBV5-1 with TRBJ2-7; possible D gene TRBD2, 7 bases. Germline V gives CDR1 SGHRS, CDR2 YFSETQ. Trimming took off 4 bases at V and 0 bases at J, with 14 bases between the two ends. The CDR3 is made up of 15 amino acids. This chain's CDR3 is CASSPKGGSSYEQYF. DNA of the CDR3: TGCGCCAGCAGCCCCAAGGGGGGGAGCTCCTACGAGCAGTACTTC.

V gene TRBV19 combines with J gene TRBJ2-3; no firm D call. The length of the CDR3 is 13 residues. CDR1 LNHDA and CDR2 SQIVND come from the germline V gene (reference sequence). Trimming took 8 bases from V and 0 from J, leaving 9 bases between them. CDR3 in amino acids: CASRVGSTDTQYF. CDR3 DNA sequence: TGTGCCAGTCGGGTTGGGAGCACAGATACGCAGTATTTT.

This clone appeared a single time. The chain uses TRBV5-1 and TRBJ1-1; the D is unclear. V was trimmed by 0 bases and J by 3 bases, leaving 9 bases between them. Germline CDR1 is SGHRS and CDR2 is YFSETQ. The CDR3 is made up of 14 amino acids. The CDR3 here is CASSLGGFDTEAFF. In nucleotides, the CDR3 is TGCGCCAGCAGCTTGGGAGGGTTCGACACTGAAGCTTTCTTT. Supplemented by reference TRBV5-1 and TRBJ1-1, the full variable domain reads KAGVTQTPRYLIKTRGQQVTLSCSPISGHRSVSWYQQTPGQGLQFLFEYFSETQRNKGNFPGRFSGRQFSNSRSEMNVSTLELGDSALYLCASSLGGFDTEAFFGQGTRLTVV.

DNA for the CDR3: TGCGCCAGCAGCTCCCGACCGCGGGTTAGCGGGTCCTACGAGCAGTACTTC. Translating gives CASSSRPRVSGSYEQYF. The chain employs TRBV5-1 and TRBJ2-7; TRBD2 aligns across 7 bases. The CDR3 sequence is 17 residues long. The V and J ends lost 3 bases and 1 base, in that order; junction bases with no gene match: 13. Germline loops: CDR1 SGHRS, CDR2 YFSETQ.

The J gene is TRBJ1-1, the V gene TRBV7-6; D gene uncertain. Deletions cut 5 bases from V and 4 bases from J, with 14 bases between. Per germline, CDR1 SGHVS and CDR2 FNYEAQ. This CDR3 is built from 14 residues. CDR3 sequence reads: CASSLGVAGTEAFF. The CDR3 nucleotides are TGTGCCAGCAGCCTGGGAGTGGCGGGCACTGAAGCTTTCTTT.

The chain joins TRBV6-5 to TRBJ1-6; possibly TRBD1 for D (5 bases). This CDR3 spans 13 amino acids. Germline V gene sequence: CDR1 MNHEY, CDR2 SVGAGI. Deletions cut 7 bases from V and 7 bases from J, with 11 bases between. CDR3 sequence reads: CASKEGWNSPLHF. The CDR3 bases are TGTGCCAGCAAGGAGGGGTGGAATTCACCCCTCCACTTT.